Described below is a single T cell receptor (beta chain) sequence and its context. Its antigen is unknown. The data were obtained in a study of T-cell reconstitution after alpha-beta-depleted transplantation in children. Overall study findings and caveats: It was newly produced T cells that mostly accounted for T-cell counts and diversity one year after transplant. Some patients' high day-60 TCRbeta diversity was attributed to recipient cells surviving conditioning. By about two months after transplant, alpha-beta T cells reportedly arose from several hundred graft clones that had expanded.

Preparing the TCRbeta library involved the use of unique molecular identifiers. TCRdb re-called the PCR reads through MiXCR, storing one row per CDR3 protein. The sample has some 550,000 distinct CDR3 sequences, more than 20% seen once. The CDR3 covers 15 residues. Trimming removed 3 bases at V and 6 bases at J, with 15 bases between. The germline CDR1 and CDR2 sequences are KGHDR and SFDVKD. This specimen consisted of PBMCs, mostly from graft donor cells, obtained 360 days after TCRalphabeta/CD19-depleted stem cell transplant. This sequence joins TRBV24-1 and TRBJ2-3; unclear D gene. This TCR was recovered from a boy less than two years old who had a stem cell transplant for acute myeloid leukemia, so the T cells may come from the graft donor. CDR3 residues: CATSDGRGVVDTQYF. The CDR3 bases are TGTGCCACCAGTGATGGACGTGGCGTTGTGGATACGCAGTATTTT.